The clone carrying this T cell receptor (beta chain) appeared many times. TCRdb ran MiXCR on the RT-PCR reads and lists one entry per CDR3 protein. This sample has more than 550,000 distinct CDR3 sequences, with 13% to 15% found just once. The V end lost 5 bases, the J end lost 2 bases, and 14 bases lay between the germline ends. In germline, CDR1 is MNHEY, CDR2 SVGEGT. This CDR3 has 15 residues. This chain connects TRBV6-2 or TRBV6-3 to TRBJ2-3; D tentatively fits TRBD1 or TRBD2 (5 bases each). The receptor was isolated from a female donor in good health, serving as a healthy control. The sample comprised memory CD4+ T cells from blood. The CDR3 protein is CASSLRDGNTDTQYF. CDR3 nucleotides: TGTGCCAGCAGTCTACGGGACGGCAACACAGATACGCAGTATTTT.